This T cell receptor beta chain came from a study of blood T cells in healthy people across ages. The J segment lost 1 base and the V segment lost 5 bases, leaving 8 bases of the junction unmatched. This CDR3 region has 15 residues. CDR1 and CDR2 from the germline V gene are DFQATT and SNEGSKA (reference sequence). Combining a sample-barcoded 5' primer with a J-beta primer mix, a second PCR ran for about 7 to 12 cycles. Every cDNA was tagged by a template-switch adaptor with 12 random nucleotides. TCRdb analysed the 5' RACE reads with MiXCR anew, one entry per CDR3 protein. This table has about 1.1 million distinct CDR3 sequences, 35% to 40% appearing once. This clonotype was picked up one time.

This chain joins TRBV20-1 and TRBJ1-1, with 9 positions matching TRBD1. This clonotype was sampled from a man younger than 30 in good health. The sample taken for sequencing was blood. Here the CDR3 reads CSAEGGQGTNTEAFF. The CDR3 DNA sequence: TGCAGTGCTGAGGGTGGACAGGGGACGAACACTGAAGCTTTCTTT.